The 7 T cell receptor beta chains in this list originate from one sample, sequenced in a study of human T cells and chemical hapten exposure. MiXCR was run by TCRdb on the RACE reads, yielding one entry per CDR3 protein. The table includes 300,000 to 450,000 distinct CDR3 sequences, approximately 5% detected once. Specified time point: pre-sensitization, week 0. Treatment meaning: therapeutic diphenylcyclopropenone sensitization with weekly scalp DPC. The sequencing here drew on whole blood, taken in connection with sensitization to the hapten diphenylcyclopropenone (DPC). Every receptor here comes from a young woman with alopecia areata. Some clones in this sample may be carry-over from other donors' samples.

This chain links TRBV9 with TRBJ1-2; D is uncertain. With 2 bases removed from V and 5 bases from J, the gap between germline ends came to 10 bases. Germline CDR1 reads SGDLS; CDR2 reads YYNGEE. The CDR3 is 13 amino acids. CDR3 residues: CASSVGETYGYTF. CDR3 nucleotide sequence: TGTGCCAGCAGCGTTGGGGAGACTTATGGCTACACCTTC. Full variable domain (missing parts from reference TRBV9 and TRBJ1-2): DSGVTQTPKHLITATGQRVTLRCSPRSGDLSVYWYQQSLDQGLQFLIQYYNGEERAKGNILERFSAQQFPDLHSELNLSSLELGDSALYFCASSVGETYGYTFGSGTRLTVV.

This clonotype was observed a few times. The V call is TRBV29-1, the J call TRBJ2-1, with D perhaps TRBD1 or TRBD2 (5 bases each). The CDR3 has 14 amino acids. The V end lost 6 bases, the J end lost 7 bases, and 19 bases lay between the germline ends. The germline gives CDR1 SQVTM, CDR2 ANQGSEA. CDR3 bases: TGCAGCGTCGGGGCGGCAGGGCTGGGAAATGAGCAGTTCTTC. As protein: CSVGAAGLGNEQFF.

The rearrangement links TRBV20-1 to TRBJ2-7; tentative D call: TRBD2 (5 bases). This CDR3 contains 12 residues. Germline loops: CDR1 DFQATT, CDR2 SNEGSKA (reference sequence). V was pared by 6 bases and J by 6 bases, with 15 bases between. CDR3 DNA: TGCAGTGCAACCCCTAAAGGAGGCGAGCAGTACTTC. This codes for CSATPKGGEQYF.

The V gene is TRBV5-1, the J gene TRBJ2-3; D gene unclear. The ends were cut back, 0 bases at V and 4 bases at J, with 9 bases in the middle. The CDR3 has 14 residues. Germline-derived CDR1 and CDR2 are SGHRS and YFSETQ. CDR3 residues: CASSLESPPDTQYF. The CDR3 region has the DNA TGCGCCAGCAGCTTGGAATCCCCGCCAGATACGCAGTATTTT.

V usage is TRBV5-5 and J usage is TRBJ1-5; possible D gene TRBD1, 6 bases. CDR1 and CDR2 (germline): SGHKS, YYEKEE (reference sequence). V lost 7 bases and J lost 5, with 16 bases in between. The CDR3 length is 14 residues. CDR3 nucleotide sequence: TGTGCCAGCGGGGGCAAGTGGGGCGATCAGCCCCAGCATTTT. It yields the protein CASGGKWGDQPQHF.

There are many counts of this clonotype. The chain links TRBV19 to TRBJ1-5; a weak D match, TRBD1 (6 bases). The germline V gene encodes CDR1 LNHDA and CDR2 SQIVND (reference sequence). This CDR3 contains 16 residues. V lost 3 bases and J lost 2, with 14 bases in between. CDR3 residues: CASSIHRVVGNQPQHF. CDR3 sequence (DNA): TGTGCCAGTAGTATCCACAGGGTAGTAGGCAATCAGCCCCAGCATTTT.

This clonotype was recorded at least ten times. V is TRBV4-1 and J is TRBJ1-2; D remains unclear. The CDR3 length is 17 residues. V was shortened by 0 bases and J by 4 bases, with 18 bases between the two germline ends. From germline, CDR1 is MGHRA and CDR2 YSYEKL. This CDR3 reads CASSQEGKGRGSYGYTF. DNA of the CDR3: TGCGCCAGCAGCCAAGAGGGGAAGGGCCGAGGAAGCTATGGCTACACCTTC.